This T cell receptor beta chain was profiled in a study of blood T cell repertoires in COVID-19 (dated by TCRdb to the early 2020s). General notes on the study: Samples covering the acute and convalescent phases of COVID-19 were provided by collaborators in the United States, Italy and Spain. The prospective study material was composed of cDNA or gDNA derived from T cells, B-cell-depleted T cells, or PBMCs. Deeply sampled blood TCRbeta repertoires from subjects exposed to, actively infected with, or recovered from COVID-19 were included in the dataset. The repertoires were released in a freely available public database meant as a resource for research on the immune response to SARS-CoV-2. Samples were obtained from the ongoing ImmuneRACE study (first 160 participants) and from 1,254 subjects provided by 6 global collaborators. A de-identified subject ID, COVID-19 status, age in years and sex were almost always included in the sample metadata. Where HLA class I and class II types were available, the types were taken from metadata supplied by the sample provider, not from assay-based typing. The full study reports these points: How much clinical and demographic metadata was included differed by source and by participant, and the metadata was provided uncurated.

The immunoSEQ Assay, a bias-controlled multiplex PCR, was used to amplify TCRbeta CDR3 regions from genomic DNA. For the original study's pipeline: The number of nucleated cells in each sample was estimated by amplification of reference gene primers within the assay. Sequence reads were collapsed and filtered to measure the absolute abundance of every unique TCRbeta CDR3 rearrangement. For each sample, productive Simpson clonality was calculated as the square root of Simpson's diversity index across productive rearrangements. TCRdb holds this immuneACCESS table with in-frame rearrangements only. Some clones are missing; in checked studies, unresolved V genes explain under half, and the rest has no known cause. V and J calls and clone size are those listed in that table; D and trimming were worked out from the DNA. This sample is represented by about 200,000 clones; approximately 84% of them were singletons. Clones ranked in the top ten supply around 5.2% of the sample.

Including cysteine and phenylalanine, the CDR3 has 12 amino acids. Only the CDR3 portion is preserved as DNA: 36 bases, with reading frame beginning at the first base. CDR1 and CDR2 (MNHEY, SVGAGI) derive from the germline V gene. At the junction V is shortened by 11 bases and J by 0 bases; bases outside the gene matches: 2. Whole blood was collected in K2EDTA tubes by collaborating institutions according to the institutions' own protocols. For TCRbeta analysis, collaborators shipped samples as frozen whole blood, isolated PBMCs, or DNA extracted from either of those sample types. Turning to this clone: The antigen it binds to is not known. No qualities accompany the bases; no much larger clone lies one base away.

The source is a woman of 80 years or more with acute or convalescent COVID-19. The chain is made from TRBV6-5 and TRBJ2-3; 7 bases in between match TRBD2. The specimen was peripheral blood. CDR3 sequence: CAAGDSTDTQYF. The base sequence is TGTGCCGCGGGGGACAGCACAGATACGCAGTATTTT.